This T cell receptor (beta chain) came from a study of beta chain features in type 1 diabetes. Whole-study results and caveats: Type 1 diabetes patients had moderately but significantly shorter TCRB CDR3s in all four CD4+ subsets. For patients and controls alike, PCR might favor shorter templates to the same degree.

This clone showed up just a few times. Antigen unknown. Sequenced material consisted of expressed TCRB transcripts (all of the isolated RNA was reverse transcribed). Clones were read by immunoSEQ multiplex PCR, and TCRdb kept only the in-frame ones, dropping some. The sample lists 100,000 to 150,000 clones; 16% were seen once. Trimming shortened V by 0 bases and J by 3 bases, and 22 bases separated the two germline ends. Germline CDR1 reads MNHNS; CDR2 reads SASEGT. There are 19 residues in the CDR3. The origin of this receptor is a man aged 30 to 39 with type 1 diabetes. The sample comprised central memory CD4+ T cells from blood. The V call is TRBV6-1, the J call TRBJ2-3, with D possibly called TRBD1 or TRBD2 (5 bases each). In DNA, the CDR3 is TGTGCCAGCAGTGAAGCGGGACCCCAGTCGACGTTATTGACAGATACGCAGTATTTT. Protein: CASSEAGPQSTLLTDTQYF.